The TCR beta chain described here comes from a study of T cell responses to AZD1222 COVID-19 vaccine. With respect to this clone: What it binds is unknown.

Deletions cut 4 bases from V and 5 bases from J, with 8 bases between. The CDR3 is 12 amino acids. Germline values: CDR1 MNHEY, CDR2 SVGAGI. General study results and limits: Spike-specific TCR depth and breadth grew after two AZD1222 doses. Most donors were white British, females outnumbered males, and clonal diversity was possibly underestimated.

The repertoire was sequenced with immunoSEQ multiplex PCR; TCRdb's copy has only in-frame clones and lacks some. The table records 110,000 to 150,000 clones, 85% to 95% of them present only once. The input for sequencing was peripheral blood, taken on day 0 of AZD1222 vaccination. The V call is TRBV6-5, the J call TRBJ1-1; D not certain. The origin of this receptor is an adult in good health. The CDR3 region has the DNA TGTGCCAGCAGTTCCCGTGATACTGAAGCTTTCTTT. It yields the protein CASSSRDTEAFF.